This TCR beta chain came from a study of cytomegalovirus exposure and HLA in healthy donors. On this clone: Its antigen is currently unknown.

The CDR3 extends over 13 amino acids. Germline-derived CDR1 and CDR2 are MNHNY and SVGAGI (reference sequence). V lost 6 bases, J lost 3 bases, and 11 bases lay in between. Study-level points and caveats: A missense variant in DCLRE1C was later tied to TCR beta V- and J-gene trimming. Later analysis identified several of the most significant clusters that appeared linked to common viral pathogens.

It was with 60 Vbeta and 13 Jbeta primers that the PCR ran. Only in-frame clones appear in the TCRdb table, and some are missing; sequencing was by immunoSEQ multiplex PCR. The sample holds roughly 100,000 clones, around 72% seen once. The source of this sequence is a man in his thirties or forties in good health and CMV-seronegative. Sequencing used PBMCs. The V and J genes are TRBV6-6 and TRBJ1-1; possibly TRBD1 for D (6 bases). The DNA of the CDR3 is TGTGCCAGCAGCACACAGGGCGACACTGAAGCTTTCTTT. This gives the protein CASSTQGDTEAFF.